This T cell receptor (beta chain) derives from a study of cytotoxic CD8 clonotypes in ibrutinib-treated CLL. Overall study: For this cohort, patients were about a dozen relapsed/refractory and 15 treatment-naive, while roughly 17 were IGHV unmutated. Mean per-sample yields comprised around 250,000 productive templates and tens of thousands of productive rearrangements. Study findings and constraints: Public clonotypes, rarely seen, contracted or held steady on treatment.

Concerning this clone: Its specificity is not known.

The junction had 3 bases not matched to a gene; V was cut back by 8 bases and J by 1 base. The CDR3 runs to 14 residues. Germline CDR1 is LNHDA and CDR2 is SQIVND (reference sequence). A 1 in 200,000 to 1 in 1 million T cell depth was the sequencing target. TCRdb keeps only in-frame clones here, not all; method: immunoSEQ multiplex PCR. The table includes nearly 300,000 clones, approximately 76% detected once. The sequences come from PBMCs, collected at disease progression, from a patient treated with ibrutinib. The TCR sequence derives from a human donor with chronic lymphocytic leukemia. V and J are TRBV19 and TRBJ2-7; 12 positions match TRBD2. CDR3: CASQTSGGSYEQYF. The CDR3, as DNA: TGTGCCAGTCAGACTAGCGGGGGATCCTACGAGCAGTACTTC.